This entry describes one TCR beta chain. The data derive from a study of regulatory dendritic cells for organ transplantation. Germline values: CDR1 MNHEY, CDR2 SVGAGI. The length of the CDR3 is 14 residues. V was cut by 5 bases and J by 3 bases, with 14 bases left in between. TCRdb's table, derived via immunoSEQ multiplex PCR, lists solely in-frame clones and lacks some. Counted here are some 12,000 clones, around two thirds occurring once; the ten biggest clones make up approximately 19%. The source material was memory CD8+ T cells from blood. Described subset: CD45RO+ memory T cells. The chain employs TRBV6-5 and TRBJ2-7; D may be TRBD2 (7 bases). The clonotype originates from a human donor in good health. The CDR3 here is CASSEKGGGYEQYF. The CDR3, as DNA: TGTGCCAGCAGTGAAAAGGGGGGGGGCTACGAGCAGTACTTC.